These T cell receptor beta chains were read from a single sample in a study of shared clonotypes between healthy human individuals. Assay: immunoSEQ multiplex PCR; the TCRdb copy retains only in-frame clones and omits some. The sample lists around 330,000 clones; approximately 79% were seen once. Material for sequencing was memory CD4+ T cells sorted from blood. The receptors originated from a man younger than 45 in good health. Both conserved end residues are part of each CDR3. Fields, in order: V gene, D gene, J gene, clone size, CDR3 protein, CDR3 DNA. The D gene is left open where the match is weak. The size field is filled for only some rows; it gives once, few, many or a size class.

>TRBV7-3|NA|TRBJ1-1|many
CASSLGFGTEAFF
TGTGCCAGCAGCTTAGGATTTGGCACTGAAGCTTTCTTT
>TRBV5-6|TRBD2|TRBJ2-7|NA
CASSPGELRRTSGSNEQYF
TGTGCCAGCAGCCCCGGAGAGCTTCGGCGGACTAGCGGGAGTAACGAGCAGTACTTC
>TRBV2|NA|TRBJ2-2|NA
CASSGRNTGELFF
TGTGCCAGCAGTGGAAGAAACACCGGGGAGCTGTTTTTT
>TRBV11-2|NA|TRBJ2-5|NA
CASSLVRGAEETQYF
TGTGCCAGCAGCTTAGTACGGGGGGCGGAGGAGACCCAGTACTTC
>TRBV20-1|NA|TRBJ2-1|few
CSAAGRLGQFF
TGCAGTGCTGCAGGGAGGTTAGGGCAGTTCTTC
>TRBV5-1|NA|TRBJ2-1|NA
CASSFQASAYNEQFF
TGCGCCAGCAGCTTCCAAGCGAGTGCGTACAATGAGCAGTTCTTC
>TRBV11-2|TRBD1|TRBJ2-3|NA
CASSLGQNTDTQYF
TGTGCCAGCAGCCTGGGACAGAACACAGATACGCAGTATTTT
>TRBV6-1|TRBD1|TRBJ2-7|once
CASSAHPGQGLYEQYF
TGTGCCAGCAGTGCTCACCCGGGACAGGGGCTCTACGAGCAGTACTTC
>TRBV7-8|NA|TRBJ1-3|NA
CASSVDEFGNTIYF
TGTGCCAGCAGCGTAGACGAGTTTGGAAACACCATATATTTT
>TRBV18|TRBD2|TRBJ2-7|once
CASSPPGLAYEQYF
TGTGCCAGCTCACCGCCGGGACTAGCCTACGAGCAGTACTTC
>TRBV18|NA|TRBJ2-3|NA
CASSGGTDTQYF
TGTGCCAGCTCCGGCGGCACAGATACGCAGTATTTT
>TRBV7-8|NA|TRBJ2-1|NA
CASSLLTGIMYNEQFF
TGTGCCAGCAGCTTACTTACGGGAATTATGTACAATGAGCAGTTCTTC
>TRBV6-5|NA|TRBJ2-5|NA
CASSYSNSVRETQYF
TGTGCCAGCAGTTACTCGAATTCGGTCCGGGAGACCCAGTACTTC
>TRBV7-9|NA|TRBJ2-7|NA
CASSFRPGQGSYEQYF
TGTGCCAGCAGTTTCAGGCCCGGGCAGGGCAGCTACGAGCAGTACTTC
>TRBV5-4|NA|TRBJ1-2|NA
CASSHRTENYGYTF
TGTGCCAGCAGCCACAGGACGGAAAACTATGGCTACACCTTC
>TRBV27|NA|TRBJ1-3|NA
CASSFRGGGNTIYF
TGTGCCAGCAGTTTTAGAGGGGGTGGAAACACCATATATTTT
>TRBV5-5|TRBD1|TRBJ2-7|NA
CASSPGTGTAYEQYF
TGTGCCAGCAGCCCGGGGACAGGGACAGCCTACGAGCAGTACTTC
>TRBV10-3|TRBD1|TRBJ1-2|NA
CAISGDRAYGYTF
TGTGCCATCAGTGGAGACAGGGCCTATGGCTACACCTTC
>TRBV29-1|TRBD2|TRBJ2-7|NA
CSVGGGPTYEQYF
TGCAGCGTTGGCGGGGGGCCTACCTACGAGCAGTACTTC
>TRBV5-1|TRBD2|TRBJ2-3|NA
CASSEGLAGTHTQYF
TGCGCCAGCAGCGAGGGACTAGCGGGCACCCATACGCAGTATTTT
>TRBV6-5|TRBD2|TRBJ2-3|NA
CASKRAGGKDTQYF
TGTGCCAGCAAGCGCGCGGGAGGCAAAGATACGCAGTATTTT
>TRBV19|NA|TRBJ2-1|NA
CASSRTAGSYNEQFF
TGTGCCAGTAGTCGGACTGCCGGCTCCTACAATGAGCAGTTCTTC
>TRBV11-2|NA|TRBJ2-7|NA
CASSPTTGSYEQYF
TGTGCCAGCAGCCCGACGACAGGTTCCTACGAGCAGTACTTC
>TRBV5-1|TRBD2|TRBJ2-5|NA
CASSLESRGGLETQYF
TGCGCCAGCAGCTTGGAAAGTCGCGGGGGACTAGAGACCCAGTACTTC
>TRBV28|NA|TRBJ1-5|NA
CASSSHIQGTDGNQPQHF
TGTGCCAGCAGTTCGCACATTCAGGGAACTGACGGCAATCAGCCCCAGCATTTT
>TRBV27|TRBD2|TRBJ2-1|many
CASTTFPSGSWGEQFF
TGTGCCAGCACCACCTTTCCTAGCGGGTCATGGGGTGAGCAGTTCTTC
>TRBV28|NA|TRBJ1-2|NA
CASTQQGGANYGYTF
TGTGCCAGCACCCAACAGGGTGGGGCTAACTATGGCTACACCTTC
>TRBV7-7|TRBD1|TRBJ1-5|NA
CASSFTGEQPQHF
TGTGCTAGCAGCTTCACAGGGGAACAGCCCCAGCATTTT
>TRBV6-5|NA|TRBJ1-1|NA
CASSKPGGDAAFF
TGTGCCAGCAGTAAACCCGGGGGGGACGCGGCTTTCTTT
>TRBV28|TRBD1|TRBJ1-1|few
CASSLQGGNTEAFF
TGTGCCAGCAGTTTACAGGGGGGAAACACTGAAGCTTTCTTT
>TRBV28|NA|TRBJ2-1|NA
CATFRLVGDEQFF
TGTGCCACCTTCCGCTTGGTAGGCGATGAGCAGTTCTTC
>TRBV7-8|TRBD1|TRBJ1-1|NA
CASSLGRGLGYTEAFF
TGTGCCAGCAGCTTGGGAAGGGGGCTGGGTTACACTGAAGCTTTCTTT
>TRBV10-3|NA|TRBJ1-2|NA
CAISGQGYGYTF
TGTGCCATCAGTGGGCAGGGCTATGGCTACACCTTC
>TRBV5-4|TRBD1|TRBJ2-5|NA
CASSSRDRGPEGETQYF
TGTGCCAGCAGCTCCCGGGACAGGGGGCCCGAAGGGGAGACCCAGTACTTC
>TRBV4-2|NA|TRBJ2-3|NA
CASSQEADTQYF
TGTGCCAGCAGCCAAGAAGCAGATACGCAGTATTTT
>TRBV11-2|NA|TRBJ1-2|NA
CASSPTAANYGYTF
TGTGCCAGCAGCCCGACAGCAGCTAACTATGGCTACACCTTC
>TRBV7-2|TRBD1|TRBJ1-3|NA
CASSLRPGQGGNTIYF
TGTGCCAGCAGCTTACGCCCGGGACAGGGTGGAAACACCATATATTTT
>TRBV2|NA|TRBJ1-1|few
CASSEARGGANTEAFF
TGTGCCAGCAGTGAAGCCAGAGGGGGAGCGAACACTGAAGCTTTCTTT
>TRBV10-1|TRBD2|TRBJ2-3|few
CASSESAGGSDTQYF
TGCGCCAGCAGTGAGTCGGCGGGAGGGTCAGATACGCAGTATTTT
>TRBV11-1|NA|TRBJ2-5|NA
CASSLATGPKETQYF
TGTGCCAGCAGCTTAGCCACCGGACCTAAAGAGACCCAGTACTTC
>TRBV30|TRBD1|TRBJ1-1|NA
CAWSTGVGTEAFF
TGTGCCTGGTCCACAGGGGTAGGCACTGAAGCTTTCTTT
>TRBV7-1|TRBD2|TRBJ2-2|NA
CASTLDSGSRAGELFF
TGTGCCAGCACCTTGGATAGCGGGAGTAGGGCCGGGGAGCTGTTTTTT
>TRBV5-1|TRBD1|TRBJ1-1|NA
CASSALDREGEAFF
TGCGCCAGCAGCGCCCTGGACAGGGAAGGTGAAGCTTTCTTT
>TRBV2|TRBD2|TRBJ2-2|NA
CASSRTSGNTGELFF
TGTGCCAGCAGTCGGACTAGCGGGAACACCGGGGAGCTGTTTTTT
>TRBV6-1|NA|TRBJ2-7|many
CASSESWGSKPYEQYF
TGTGCCAGCAGTGAAAGTTGGGGGAGCAAGCCCTACGAGCAGTACTTC
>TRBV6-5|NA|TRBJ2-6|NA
CASSSPRISGANVLTF
TGTGCCAGCAGTTCGCCTCGGATATCTGGGGCCAACGTCCTGACTTTC
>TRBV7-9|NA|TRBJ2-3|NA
CASSPTGTSTDTQYF
TGTGCCAGCAGCCCTACAGGGACTAGCACAGATACGCAGTATTTT
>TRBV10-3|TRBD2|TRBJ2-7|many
CAISEPGLAGGDEQYF
TGTGCCATCAGTGAGCCGGGACTAGCGGGAGGGGACGAGCAGTACTTC
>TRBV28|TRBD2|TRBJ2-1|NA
CASSLSLAGVGVYEQFF
TGTGCCAGCAGTTTATCCTTAGCGGGAGTTGGAGTCTATGAGCAGTTCTTC
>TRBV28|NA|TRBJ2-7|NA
CASSLPTSYEQYF
TGTGCCAGCAGTTTACCGACATCGTACGAGCAGTACTTC
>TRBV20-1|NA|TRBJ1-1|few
CSVDRGTEAFF
TGCAGTGTAGACCGAGGGACTGAAGCTTTCTTT